This T cell receptor beta chain is from a study of blood T cell repertoires in COVID-19. Per the original data handling: Quantification of nucleated cells was approximated via reference gene primer amplification. Sequencing was performed with immunoSEQ multiplex PCR; in TCRdb, only in-frame clones are kept and a portion is missing. V and J calls and clone size are copied from that table; D and trimming were computed from the DNA. Among around 59,000 clones listed, 81% were seen once. Trimming cost V 2 bases and J 5 bases, with 16 bases left between them. In germline, CDR1 is MNHEY, CDR2 SVGEGT. This CDR3 is built from 16 residues.

This chain uses TRBV6-2 or TRBV6-3 with TRBJ2-1; a weak D match, TRBD2 (6 bases). Input material: peripheral blood. This TCR was sampled from a woman older than 75 with active or convalescent COVID-19. CDR3 protein: CASSYIRGSLDNEQFF. The CDR3 DNA is TGTGCCAGCAGTTACATTCGGGGGTCCCTGGACAATGAGCAGTTCTTC.